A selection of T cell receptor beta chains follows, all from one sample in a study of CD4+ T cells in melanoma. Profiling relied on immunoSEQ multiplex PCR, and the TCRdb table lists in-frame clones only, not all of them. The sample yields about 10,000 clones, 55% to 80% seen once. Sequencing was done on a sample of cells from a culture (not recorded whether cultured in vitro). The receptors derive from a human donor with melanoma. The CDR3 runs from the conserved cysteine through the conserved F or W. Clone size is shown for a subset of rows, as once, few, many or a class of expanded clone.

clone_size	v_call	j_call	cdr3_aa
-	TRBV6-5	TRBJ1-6	CASKNSLNSPLHF
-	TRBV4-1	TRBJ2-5	CASSRPKAGGGLDIQETQYF
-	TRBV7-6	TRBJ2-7	CASSLGGRSYEQYF
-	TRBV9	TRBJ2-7	CASSVGGLAAGYEQYF
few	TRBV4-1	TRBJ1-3	CASSQDEGRSSGNTIYF
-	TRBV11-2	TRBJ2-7	CASRSTSGGPYEQYF
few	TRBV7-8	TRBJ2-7	CASSYRRNSYEQYF
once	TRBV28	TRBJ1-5	CASSLGNRGQNQPQHF
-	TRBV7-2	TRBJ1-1	CASSLGGHTEAFF
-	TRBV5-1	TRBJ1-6	CASSSGQSNSPLHF
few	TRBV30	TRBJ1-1	CARTGARNTEAFF
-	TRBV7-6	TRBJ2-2	CASSYLTEQNTGELFF
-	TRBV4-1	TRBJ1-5	CASSQVLNQPQHF
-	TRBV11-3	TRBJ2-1	CASSSRQGGNEQFF
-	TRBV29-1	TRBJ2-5	CSVEGTVKETQYF
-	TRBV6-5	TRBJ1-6	CASSYSVYPGDSPLHF
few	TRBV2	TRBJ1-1	CASSEWAGRGNEAFF
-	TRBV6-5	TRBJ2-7	CASSYGTGAGYEQYF
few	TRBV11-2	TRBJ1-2	CASSLVPQGPYTF
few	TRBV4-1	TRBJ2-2	CASSQEGAFSGELFF
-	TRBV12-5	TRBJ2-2	CASGFQGIGELFF
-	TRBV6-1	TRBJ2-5	CASSGNSGNQETQYF
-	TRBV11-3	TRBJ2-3	CASSLVPPGQGGLDTQYF
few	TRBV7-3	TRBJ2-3	CASSLARTDTQYF